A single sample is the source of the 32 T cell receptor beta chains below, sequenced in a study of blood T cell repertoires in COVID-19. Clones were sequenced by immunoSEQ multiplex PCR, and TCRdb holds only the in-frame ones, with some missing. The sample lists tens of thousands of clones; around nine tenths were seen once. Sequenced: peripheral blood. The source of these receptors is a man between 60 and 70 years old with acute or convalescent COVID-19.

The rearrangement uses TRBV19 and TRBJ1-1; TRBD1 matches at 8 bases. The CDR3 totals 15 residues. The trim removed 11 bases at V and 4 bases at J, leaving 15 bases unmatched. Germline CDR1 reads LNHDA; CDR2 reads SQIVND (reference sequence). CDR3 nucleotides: TGTGCCTGTACCCAGGGGGCGCAGGGCAGCACTGAAGCTTTCTTT. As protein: CACTQGAQGSTEAFF.

CDR3 residues: CASSPDTGDTEAFF. The CDR3 DNA sequence: TGTGCCAGCTCACCGGACACGGGGGACACTGAAGCTTTCTTT. This rearrangement joins TRBV18 to TRBJ1-1; D may be TRBD1 (5 bases). This CDR3 contains 14 residues. Germline V gene sequence: CDR1 KGHSH, CDR2 LQKENI. Between the trimmed V and J ends, which lost 3 bases and 3 bases, there was a span of 11 bases. The complete variable domain, with remaining parts taken from reference TRBV18 and TRBJ1-1, reads NAGVMQNPRHLVRRRGQEARLRCSPMKGHSHVYWYRQLPEEGLKFMVYLQKENIIDESGMPKERFSAEFPKEGPSILRIQQVVRGDSAAYFCASSPDTGDTEAFFGQGTRLTVV.

In DNA, the CDR3 is TGCAGCGTCGGACAGAACACTGAAGCTTTCTTT. Amino acid sequence: CSVGQNTEAFF. The chain joins TRBV29-1 to TRBJ1-1, with TRBD1 as a possible D gene (5 bases). This CDR3 spans 11 amino acids. Germline values: CDR1 SQVTM, CDR2 ANQGSEA. Deletions cut 6 bases from V and 1 base from J, with 6 bases between.

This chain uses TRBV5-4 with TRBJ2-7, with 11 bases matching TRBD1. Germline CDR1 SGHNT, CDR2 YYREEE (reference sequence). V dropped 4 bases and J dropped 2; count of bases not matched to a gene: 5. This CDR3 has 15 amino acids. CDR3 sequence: CASSDRDRGTYEQYF. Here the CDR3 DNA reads TGTGCCAGCAGCGATAGGGACAGGGGGACCTACGAGCAGTACTTC.

The DNA for the CDR3 is TGTGCCAGCAGCTTGGAAAGCGGGGGGGCCGGGGAGCTGTTTTTT. This gives the protein CASSLESGGAGELFF. The gene calls are TRBV5-5 and TRBJ2-2, with 10 bases aligning to TRBD2. The CDR3 runs to 15 residues. Germline loops: CDR1 SGHKS, CDR2 YYEKEE (reference sequence). The ends lost 0 bases at V and 6 bases at J; junction bases unmatched: 2.

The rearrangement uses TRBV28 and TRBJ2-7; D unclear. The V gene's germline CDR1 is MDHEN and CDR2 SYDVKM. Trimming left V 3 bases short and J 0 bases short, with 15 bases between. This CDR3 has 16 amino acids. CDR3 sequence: CASSFSLVRLSYEQYF. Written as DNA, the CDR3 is TGTGCCAGCAGTTTTAGTTTAGTCAGGCTCTCCTACGAGCAGTACTTC.

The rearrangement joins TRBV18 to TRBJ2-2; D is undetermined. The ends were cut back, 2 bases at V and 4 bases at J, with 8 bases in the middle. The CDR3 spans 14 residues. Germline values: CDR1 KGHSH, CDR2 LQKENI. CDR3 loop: CASSPEAFTGELFF. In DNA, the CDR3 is TGTGCCAGCTCACCAGAGGCGTTCACCGGGGAGCTGTTTTTT.

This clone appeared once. The CDR3 loop reads CASSPGTGLNTEAFF. The CDR3 region has the DNA TGTGCCAGCAGTCCCGGGACAGGGCTCAACACTGAAGCTTTCTTT. The rearrangement uses TRBV6-6 and TRBJ1-1; 9 bases map to TRBD1. Unmatched junction bases numbered 6, after V lost 5 bases and J lost 2 bases. This CDR3 comprises 15 residues. CDR1 MNHNY and CDR2 SVGAGI come from the germline V gene (reference sequence).

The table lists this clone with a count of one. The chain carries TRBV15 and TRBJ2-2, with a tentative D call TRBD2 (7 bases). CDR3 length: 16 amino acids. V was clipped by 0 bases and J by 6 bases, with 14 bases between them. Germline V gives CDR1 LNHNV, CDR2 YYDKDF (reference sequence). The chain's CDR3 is CATSRDLGGAAGELFF. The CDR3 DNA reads TGTGCCACCAGCAGAGATCTGGGGGGGGCGGCCGGGGAGCTGTTTTTT.

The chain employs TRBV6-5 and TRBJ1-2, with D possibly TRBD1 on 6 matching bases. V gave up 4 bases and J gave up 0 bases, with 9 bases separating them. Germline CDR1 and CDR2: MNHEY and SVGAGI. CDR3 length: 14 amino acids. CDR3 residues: CASSLDSSNYGYTF. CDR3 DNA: TGTGCCAGCAGTTTGGACAGTTCTAACTATGGCTACACCTTC.

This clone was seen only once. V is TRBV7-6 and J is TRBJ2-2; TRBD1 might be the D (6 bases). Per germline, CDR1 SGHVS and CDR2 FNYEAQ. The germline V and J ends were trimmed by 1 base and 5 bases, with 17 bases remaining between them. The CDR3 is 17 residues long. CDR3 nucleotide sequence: TGTGCCAGCAGCTTAGTTGGGCAGGGGTCGAGGACCGGGGAGCTGTTTTTT. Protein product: CASSLVGQGSRTGELFF.

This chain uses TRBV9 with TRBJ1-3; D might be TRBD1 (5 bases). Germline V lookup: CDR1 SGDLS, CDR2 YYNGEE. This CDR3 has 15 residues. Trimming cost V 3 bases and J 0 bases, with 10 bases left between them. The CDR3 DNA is TGTGCCAGCAGCGGCCGGGGGATCTCTGGAAACACCATATATTTT. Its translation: CASSGRGISGNTIYF.

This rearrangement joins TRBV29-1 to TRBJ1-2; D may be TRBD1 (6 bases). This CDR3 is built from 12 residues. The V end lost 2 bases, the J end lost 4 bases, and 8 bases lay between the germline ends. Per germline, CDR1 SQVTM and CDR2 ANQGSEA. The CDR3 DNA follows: TGCAGCGTTGAAACAGGGTCCTATGGCTACACCTTC. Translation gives CSVETGSYGYTF. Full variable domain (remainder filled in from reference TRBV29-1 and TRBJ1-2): SAVISQKPSRDICQRGTSLTIQCQVDSQVTMMFWYRQQPGQSLTLIATANQGSEATYESGFVIDKFPISRPNLTFSTLTVSNMSPEDSSIYLCSVETGSYGYTFGSGTRLTVV.

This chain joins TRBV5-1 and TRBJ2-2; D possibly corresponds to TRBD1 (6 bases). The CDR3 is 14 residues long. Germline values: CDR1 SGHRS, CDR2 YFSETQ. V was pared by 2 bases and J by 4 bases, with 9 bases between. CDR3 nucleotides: TGCGCCAGCAGCTTATCGACAGGCACCGGGGAGCTGTTTTTT. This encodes CASSLSTGTGELFF.

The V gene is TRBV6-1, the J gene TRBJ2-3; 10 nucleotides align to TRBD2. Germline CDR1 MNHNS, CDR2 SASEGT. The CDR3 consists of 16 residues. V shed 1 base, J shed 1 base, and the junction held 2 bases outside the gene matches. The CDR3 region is CASSEVLAGGTDTQYF. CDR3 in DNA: TGTGCCAGCAGTGAAGTGCTAGCGGGGGGCACAGATACGCAGTATTTT.

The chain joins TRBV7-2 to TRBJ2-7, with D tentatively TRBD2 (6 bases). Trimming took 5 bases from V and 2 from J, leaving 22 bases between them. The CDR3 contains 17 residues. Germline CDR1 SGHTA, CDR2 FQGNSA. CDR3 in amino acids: CASSRVPPSAQTYEQYF. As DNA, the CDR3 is TGTGCCAGCAGCCGTGTCCCCCCTAGCGCCCAGACCTACGAGCAGTACTTC.

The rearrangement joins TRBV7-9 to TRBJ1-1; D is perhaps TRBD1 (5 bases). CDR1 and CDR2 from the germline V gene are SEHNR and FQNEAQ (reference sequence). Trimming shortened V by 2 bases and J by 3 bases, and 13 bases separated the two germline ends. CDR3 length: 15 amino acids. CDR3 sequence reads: CASSLPGVGDTEAFF. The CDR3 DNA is TGTGCCAGCAGCTTACCGGGGGTAGGGGACACTGAAGCTTTCTTT.

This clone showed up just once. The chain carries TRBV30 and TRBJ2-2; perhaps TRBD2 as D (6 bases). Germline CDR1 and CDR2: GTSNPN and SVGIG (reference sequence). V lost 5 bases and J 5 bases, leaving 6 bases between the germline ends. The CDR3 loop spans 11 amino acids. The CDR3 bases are TGTGCCTGGGGGAGGACCGGGGAGCTGTTTTTT. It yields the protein CAWGRTGELFF.

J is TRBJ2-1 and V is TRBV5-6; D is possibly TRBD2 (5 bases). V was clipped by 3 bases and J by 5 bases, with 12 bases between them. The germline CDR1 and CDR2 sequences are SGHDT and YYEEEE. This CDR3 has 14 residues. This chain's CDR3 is CASSSGLYNNEQFF. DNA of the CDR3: TGTGCCAGCAGCTCCGGACTCTACAACAATGAGCAGTTCTTC.

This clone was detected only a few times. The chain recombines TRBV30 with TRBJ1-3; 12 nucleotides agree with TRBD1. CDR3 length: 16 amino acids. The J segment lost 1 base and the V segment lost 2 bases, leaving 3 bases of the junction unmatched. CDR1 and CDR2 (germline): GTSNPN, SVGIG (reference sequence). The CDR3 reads CAWSRGQGASGNTIYF. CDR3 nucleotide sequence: TGTGCCTGGAGTCGGGGACAGGGGGCTTCTGGAAACACCATATATTTT.

The DNA of the CDR3 is TGCGCCAGCAGCTTGAGAACTCGGACAGTCTTCCAGAACACTGAAGCTTTCTTT. It yields the protein CASSLRTRTVFQNTEAFF. This chain links TRBV5-1 with TRBJ1-1; D possibly corresponds to TRBD1 (6 bases). Between the trimmed V and J ends, which lost 1 base and 1 base, there was a span of 20 bases. Germline lookup yields CDR1 SGHRS and CDR2 YFSETQ. The length of the CDR3 is 18 residues.

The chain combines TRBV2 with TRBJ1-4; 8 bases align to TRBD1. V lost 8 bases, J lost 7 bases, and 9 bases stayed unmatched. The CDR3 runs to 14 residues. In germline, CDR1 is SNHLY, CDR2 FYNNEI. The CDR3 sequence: CASQLTGVGEKLFF. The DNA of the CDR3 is TGTGCCAGCCAACTGACAGGGGTTGGTGAAAAACTGTTTTTT.

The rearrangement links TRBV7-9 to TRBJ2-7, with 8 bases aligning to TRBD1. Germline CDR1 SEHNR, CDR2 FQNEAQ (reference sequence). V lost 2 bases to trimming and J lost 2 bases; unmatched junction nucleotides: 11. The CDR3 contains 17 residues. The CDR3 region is CASSLKGSSDRAYEQYF. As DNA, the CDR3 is TGTGCCAGCAGCTTAAAAGGGAGTTCGGACAGGGCCTACGAGCAGTACTTC.

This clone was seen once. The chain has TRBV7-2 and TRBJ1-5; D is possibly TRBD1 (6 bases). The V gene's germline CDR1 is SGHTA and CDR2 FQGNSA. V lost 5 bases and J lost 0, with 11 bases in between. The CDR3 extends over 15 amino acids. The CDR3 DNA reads TGTGCCAGCAGCCTGCGGGGGCCTAGCAATCAGCCCCAGCATTTT. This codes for CASSLRGPSNQPQHF. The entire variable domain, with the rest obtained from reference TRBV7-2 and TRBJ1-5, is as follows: GAGVSQSPSNKVTEKGKDVELRCDPISGHTALYWYRQSLGQGLEFLIYFQGNSAPDKSGLPSDRFSAERTGGSVSTLTIQRTQQEDSAVYLCASSLRGPSNQPQHFGDGTRLSIL.

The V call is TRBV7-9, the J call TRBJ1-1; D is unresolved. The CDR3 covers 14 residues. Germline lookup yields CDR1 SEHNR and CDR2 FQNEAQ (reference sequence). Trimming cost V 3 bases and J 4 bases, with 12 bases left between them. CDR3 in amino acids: CASSFLSPPTEAFF. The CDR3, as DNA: TGTGCCAGCAGCTTCCTGTCCCCCCCCACTGAAGCTTTCTTT.

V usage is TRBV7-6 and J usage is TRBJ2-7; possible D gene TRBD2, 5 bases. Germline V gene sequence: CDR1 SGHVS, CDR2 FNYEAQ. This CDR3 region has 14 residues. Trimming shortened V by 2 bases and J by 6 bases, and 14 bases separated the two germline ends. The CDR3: CASSLQGTDFEQYF. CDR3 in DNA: TGTGCCAGCAGCTTACAAGGTACGGACTTCGAGCAGTACTTC.

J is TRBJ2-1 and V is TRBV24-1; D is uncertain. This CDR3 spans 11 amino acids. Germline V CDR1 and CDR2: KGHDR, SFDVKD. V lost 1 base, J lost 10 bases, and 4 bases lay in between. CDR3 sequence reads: CATSDFGEQFF. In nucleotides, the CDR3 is TGTGCCACCAGTGATTTCGGGGAGCAGTTCTTC.

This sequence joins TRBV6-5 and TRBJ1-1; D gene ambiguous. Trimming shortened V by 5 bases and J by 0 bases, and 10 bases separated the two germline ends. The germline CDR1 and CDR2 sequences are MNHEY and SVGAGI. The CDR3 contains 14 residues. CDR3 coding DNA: TGTGCCAGCAGTCGTCAGAGGATGAACACTGAAGCTTTCTTT. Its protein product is CASSRQRMNTEAFF.

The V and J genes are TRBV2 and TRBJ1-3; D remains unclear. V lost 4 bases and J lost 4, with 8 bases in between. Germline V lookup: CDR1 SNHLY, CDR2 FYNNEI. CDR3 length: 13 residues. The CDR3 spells CASSGVYGNTIYF. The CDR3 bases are TGTGCCAGCAGTGGAGTATACGGAAACACCATATATTTT. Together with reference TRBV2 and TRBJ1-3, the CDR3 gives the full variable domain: EPEVTQTPSHQVTQMGQEVILRCVPISNHLYFYWYRQILGQKVEFLVSFYNNEISEKSEIFDDQFSVERPDGSNFTLKIRSTKLEDSAMYFCASSGVYGNTIYFGEGSWLTVV.

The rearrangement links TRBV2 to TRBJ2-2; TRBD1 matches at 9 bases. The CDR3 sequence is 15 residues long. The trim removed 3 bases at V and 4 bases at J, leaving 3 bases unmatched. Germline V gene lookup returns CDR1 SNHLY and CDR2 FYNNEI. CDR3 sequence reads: CASSETGGGTGELFF. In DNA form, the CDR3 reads TGTGCCAGCAGTGAGACAGGGGGAGGCACCGGGGAGCTGTTTTTT.

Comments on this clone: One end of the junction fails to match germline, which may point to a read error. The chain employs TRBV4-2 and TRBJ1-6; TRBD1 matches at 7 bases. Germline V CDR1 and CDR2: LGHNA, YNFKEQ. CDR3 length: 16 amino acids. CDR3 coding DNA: TGTGCCGGCAGCCAAGGGACAGAATCGGGTAATTCACCCCTCCACTTT. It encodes CAGSQGTESGNSPLHF.

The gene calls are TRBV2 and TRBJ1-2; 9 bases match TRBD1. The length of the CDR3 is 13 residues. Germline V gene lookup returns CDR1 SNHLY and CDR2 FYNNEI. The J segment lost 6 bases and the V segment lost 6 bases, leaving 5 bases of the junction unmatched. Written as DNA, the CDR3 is TGTGCCAGCAGAGTACAGGGGGCGAATGGCTACACCTTC. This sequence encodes CASRVQGANGYTF. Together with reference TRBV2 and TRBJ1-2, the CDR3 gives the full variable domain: EPEVTQTPSHQVTQMGQEVILRCVPISNHLYFYWYRQILGQKVEFLVSFYNNEISEKSEIFDDQFSVERPDGSNFTLKIRSTKLEDSAMYFCASRVQGANGYTFGSGTRLTVV.